Shown below are 29 T cell receptor beta chains from a single sample sequenced in a study of blood T cell repertoires in COVID-19. Some clones are missing from TCRdb's copy, which holds only in-frame ones; the method was immunoSEQ multiplex PCR. The sample consists of 150,000 or so clones, more than 65% of them appearing once. Sequencing was carried out using PBMCs or T cells enriched from blood (not recorded which). Receptors originate from a man aged 45-65 years who had recovered from COVID-19.

The genes are TRBV27 and TRBJ2-1; 9 nucleotides match TRBD2. The V gene's germline CDR1 is MNHEY and CDR2 SMNVEV (reference sequence). Unmatched junction bases numbered 6, after V lost 6 bases and J lost 3 bases. The CDR3 consists of 15 residues. The CDR3 region is CASRSGGPNYNEQFF. The CDR3 bases are TGTGCCAGCAGAAGCGGGGGGCCGAACTACAATGAGCAGTTCTTC.

V usage is TRBV30 and J usage is TRBJ2-7, with 7 bases fitting TRBD1. Germline CDR1 and CDR2: GTSNPN and SVGIG (reference sequence). Trimming at V came to 3 bases and at J to 7 bases, leaving 18 bases not matched to a gene. The CDR3 spans 16 residues. The CDR3 is CAWRGYGQALIGEQYF. The CDR3 region has the DNA TGTGCCTGGAGGGGCTACGGACAGGCGTTAATTGGGGAGCAGTACTTC.

The chain links TRBV10-1 to TRBJ2-7; possible D gene TRBD2, 6 bases. Germline loops: CDR1 WNHNN, CDR2 SYGVQD (reference sequence). This CDR3 is 15 amino acids long. Trimming took off 0 bases at V and 2 bases at J, with 11 bases between the two ends. The CDR3 DNA is TGCGCCAGCAGTGAGTCCGGGAGAGGGCCCTACGAGCAGTACTTC. This codes for CASSESGRGPYEQYF.

The V call is TRBV18, the J call TRBJ2-3; no clear D gene. The CDR3 length is 14 residues. Trimming took 2 bases from V and 1 from J, leaving 7 bases between them. CDR1 and CDR2 (germline): KGHSH, LQKENI. CDR3 in amino acids: CASSPVFRTDTQYF. CDR3 nucleotides: TGTGCCAGCTCACCAGTATTCCGCACAGATACGCAGTATTTT.

The J gene is TRBJ2-7, the V gene TRBV11-2, with 7 nucleotides matching TRBD2. Germline values: CDR1 SGHAT, CDR2 FQNNGV. The V and J ends lost 5 bases and 7 bases, in that order; junction bases with no gene match: 17. This CDR3 has 16 residues. For the CDR3, the DNA is TGTGCCAGCAGCCCCAAGGTCCCACAGCGGGGCAGGGAGCAGTACTTC. Translated, it gives CASSPKVPQRGREQYF.

This clone has just a few counts. The chain has TRBV5-1 and TRBJ1-5; D unresolved. The germline V and J ends were trimmed by 0 bases and 5 bases, with 12 bases remaining between them. The V gene's germline CDR1 is SGHRS and CDR2 YFSETQ. The CDR3 is 15 residues long. The CDR3 loop reads CASSLEGGDYQPQHF. The CDR3 DNA follows: TGCGCCAGCAGCTTGGAGGGAGGAGATTATCAGCCCCAGCATTTT.

The chain is built from TRBV15 and TRBJ2-7; TRBD2 might be the D (6 bases). The length of the CDR3 is 13 residues. The germline V gene has CDR1 LNHNV and CDR2 YYDKDF (reference sequence). The CDR3 sequence is CATAGQGGYEQYF. For the CDR3, the DNA is TGTGCGACTGCGGGGCAGGGTGGCTACGAGCAGTACTTC.

This clone has only one observation. The gene calls are TRBV12-3 or TRBV12-4 and TRBJ1-4; D unclear. CDR3 size: 13 residues. V was cut by 6 bases and J by 2 bases, with 7 bases left in between. CDR3 protein: CASRRSTNEKLFF. The CDR3 nucleotides are TGTGCCAGCAGACGGAGCACTAATGAAAAACTGTTTTTT.

This clone occurred a few times. J is TRBJ2-1 and V is TRBV4-1, with TRBD2 matching over 10 bases. The junction had 14 bases not matched to a gene; V was cut back by 5 bases and J by 1 base. Per the germline V gene, CDR1 is MGHRA and CDR2 is YSYEKL. This CDR3 spans 19 amino acids. CDR3 sequence (DNA): TGCGCCAGCAGCGAAGCGTCAAAACTAGCGGGAATATCCTACAATGAGCAGTTCTTC. Residues: CASSEASKLAGISYNEQFF.

The chain joins TRBV5-1 to TRBJ1-2; 7 nucleotides match TRBD1. Losses at the gene ends were 1 base for V and 2 bases for J; bases not matched to a gene: 5. The germline V gene encodes CDR1 SGHRS and CDR2 YFSETQ. CDR3 length: 15 amino acids. The CDR3 sequence: CASSLTLGQNYGYTF. In nucleotides, the CDR3 is TGCGCCAGCAGCTTGACCCTGGGACAGAACTATGGCTACACCTTC.

The V and J genes are TRBV15 and TRBJ1-2, with 8 bases lining up with TRBD1. CDR3 length: 14 amino acids. Germline CDR1 reads LNHNV; CDR2 reads YYDKDF (reference sequence). Germline trimming cut 3 bases from V and 7 bases from J; bases unmatched to any gene: 7. The CDR3 nucleotides read TGTGCCACCAGCAGGATCGGACAGGGAGGTGGCTACACCTTC. Its translation is CATSRIGQGGGYTF. The full variable domain, with the rest looked up from reference TRBV15 and TRBJ1-2, is DAMVIQNPRYQVTQFGKPVTLSCSQTLNHNVMYWYQQKSSQAPKLLFHYYDKDFNNEADTPDNFQSRRPNTSFCFLDIRSPGLGDTAMYLCATSRIGQGGGYTFGSGTRLTVV.

V gene TRBV27 combines with J gene TRBJ1-2; D may be TRBD1 (6 bases). From germline, CDR1 is MNHEY and CDR2 SMNVEV (reference sequence). Deletions cut 4 bases from V and 4 bases from J, with 19 bases between. There are 16 residues in the CDR3. The DNA of the CDR3 is TGTGCCAGCAGTTCGTCCCCCGGACAGCTCGGCTATGGCTACACCTTC. Translated: CASSSSPGQLGYGYTF.

The genes are TRBV7-2 and TRBJ2-5, with 7 bases fitting TRBD2. In germline, CDR1 is SGHTA, CDR2 FQGNSA. The CDR3 covers 15 residues. V dropped 0 bases and J dropped 1; count of bases not matched to a gene: 2. The CDR3 spells CASSLAASGQETQYF. In DNA, the CDR3 is TGTGCCAGCAGCTTAGCGGCTAGCGGCCAAGAGACCCAGTACTTC.

The V and J genes are TRBV28 and TRBJ1-2; 9 bases match TRBD1. The CDR3 sequence is 17 residues long. Germline V gives CDR1 MDHEN, CDR2 SYDVKM. After removal of 6 bases from V and 3 bases from J, the junction contained 14 bases not matched to a gene. The CDR3 DNA reads as TGTGCCAGCAGCCCAACTCTAGGACAGGGGAATTACTATGGCTACACCTTC. Amino acid sequence: CASSPTLGQGNYYGYTF.

This rearrangement joins TRBV10-3 to TRBJ1-6, with a weak D call TRBD1 (6 bases). Germline assignment: CDR1 ENHRY and CDR2 SYGVKD. The V end was cut by 0 bases, the J end by 9 bases, with 12 bases between. This CDR3 has 15 amino acids. In DNA form, the CDR3 reads TGTGCCATCAGTGAGTCGATGGGGGCGCGTTCACCCCTCCACTTT. Its translation: CAISESMGARSPLHF.

Here the CDR3 reads CASSDFRVNEQYF. The CDR3 coding sequence is TGTGCCAGCAGTGACTTCAGGGTCAACGAGCAGTACTTC. This sequence joins TRBV2 and TRBJ2-7; TRBD1 is a possible D gene (5 bases). Between the trimmed V and J ends, which lost 3 bases and 5 bases, there was a span of 11 bases. The CDR3 is made up of 13 amino acids. CDR1 and CDR2 (germline): SNHLY, FYNNEI.

The chain is built from TRBV15 and TRBJ1-1; no clear D gene. This CDR3 region has 12 residues. With 6 bases removed from V and 5 bases from J, the gap between germline ends came to 10 bases. Germline V gene sequence: CDR1 LNHNV, CDR2 YYDKDF (reference sequence). The CDR3 sequence: CATSNGGTEAFF. The CDR3 nucleotides are TGTGCCACCAGTAATGGAGGGACTGAAGCTTTCTTT.

This chain uses TRBV5-4 with TRBJ2-7; a weak D match, TRBD1 (5 bases). This CDR3 has 14 residues. Germline V gives CDR1 SGHNT, CDR2 YYREEE (reference sequence). Trimming cost V 1 base and J 2 bases, with 10 bases left between them. Written as DNA, the CDR3 is TGTGCCAGCAGCTTGTCAGGGATCGCCTACGAGCAGTACTTC. This sequence encodes CASSLSGIAYEQYF.

A few counts support this clone. Here the CDR3 DNA reads TGCGCCAGCAGCCTTAGTGGCCAGGGGAATAATTCACCCCTCCACTTT. Its protein is CASSLSGQGNNSPLHF. This chain connects TRBV5-1 to TRBJ1-6; a weak D match, TRBD1 (6 bases). CDR3 length equals 16 residues. Looked up from germline, CDR1 is SGHRS and CDR2 is YFSETQ. V dropped 4 bases and J dropped 5 bases, with 16 bases sitting between them.

The gene calls are TRBV12-3 or TRBV12-4 and TRBJ2-7; 7 bases map to TRBD1. The CDR3 is 13 amino acids. V lost 7 bases to trimming and J lost 7 bases; unmatched junction nucleotides: 10. CDR3 bases: TGTGCCAGCACCGAACCGGGACAGAAAGAGCAGTACTTC. Translating gives CASTEPGQKEQYF.

This rearrangement joins TRBV7-9 to TRBJ2-7; 7 bases line up with TRBD2. V trimming: 5 bases; J trimming: 4 bases; junction bases outside the gene matches: 14. Germline V gene lookup returns CDR1 SEHNR and CDR2 FQNEAQ (reference sequence). The CDR3 has 16 amino acids. The CDR3 DNA sequence: TGTGCCAGCAGCCAATCGAACTACAAGCGGGAATACGAGCAGTACTTC. It specifies CASSQSNYKREYEQYF.

The V and J genes are TRBV27 and TRBJ2-3, with D possibly TRBD1 on 6 matching bases. CDR1 is MNHEY and CDR2 is SMNVEV in the germline V gene (reference sequence). V was clipped by 6 bases and J by 0 bases, with 16 bases between them. This CDR3 contains 16 residues. This CDR3 reads CASRPTGTQSTDTQYF. Written as DNA, the CDR3 is TGTGCCAGCAGACCCACCGGGACACAGAGCACAGATACGCAGTATTTT.

The chain employs TRBV27 and TRBJ1-3; no reliable D call. The V gene lost 6 bases and the J gene lost 0 bases, with 9 bases spanning the gap. The CDR3 runs to 14 residues. The germline V gene encodes CDR1 MNHEY and CDR2 SMNVEV (reference sequence). The CDR3 DNA follows: TGTGCCAGCAGAGTTCGAGGCTCTGGAAACACCATATATTTT. It specifies CASRVRGSGNTIYF.

The V call is TRBV7-9, the J call TRBJ1-1; D unresolved. V lost 6 bases and J lost 3, with 23 bases in between. The germline V gene has CDR1 SEHNR and CDR2 FQNEAQ (reference sequence). This CDR3 is built from 17 residues. DNA for the CDR3: TGTGCCAGCAGTCCCCCTTGGGCCCAAAATAGAGACACTGAAGCTTTCTTT. Translation: CASSPPWAQNRDTEAFF.

This chain links TRBV14 with TRBJ1-3; weak D call: TRBD1 (5 bases). V shed 0 bases and J shed 4 bases, with 13 bases lying between them. This CDR3 has 16 residues. Germline V lookup: CDR1 SGHDN, CDR2 FVKESK. The CDR3 DNA reads TGTGCCAGCAGCCAAGACAGGGCCCCTGGGGGAAACACCATATATTTT. The encoded protein is CASSQDRAPGGNTIYF.

This clone was seen once. V is TRBV6-5 and J is TRBJ1-3; D possibly corresponds to TRBD1 (5 bases). This CDR3 region has 15 residues. Germline values: CDR1 MNHEY, CDR2 SVGAGI. V was clipped by 6 bases and J by 6 bases, with 18 bases between them. The CDR3 region is CASSQRLGHENTIYF. The CDR3 DNA is TGTGCCAGCAGCCAGCGCCTAGGACACGAAAACACCATATATTTT.

V usage is TRBV6-5 and J usage is TRBJ1-2; 7 bases match TRBD1. The CDR3 consists of 14 residues. Germline V CDR1 and CDR2: MNHEY, SVGAGI. Trimming removed 7 bases from V and 4 bases from J; junction bases left unmatched: 9. In DNA form, the CDR3 reads TGTGCCAGCATACCATCAGAGGGGGCCTATGGCTACACCTTC. Protein: CASIPSEGAYGYTF.

This clone was counted a few times. V and J are TRBV6-5 and TRBJ2-3; 7 bases map to TRBD1. The germline CDR1 and CDR2 sequences are MNHEY and SVGAGI. After removal of 7 bases from V and 2 bases from J, the junction contained 9 bases not matched to a gene. This CDR3 region has 15 residues. CDR3 protein: CASNRDSLSTDTQYF. In DNA form, the CDR3 reads TGTGCCAGCAACCGGGACAGTTTATCCACAGATACGCAGTATTTT.

The CDR3 DNA follows: TGTGCCAGCAGCCACAGGGGTGGAGAGACCCAGTACTTC. Its protein product is CASSHRGGETQYF. The rearrangement uses TRBV7-8 and TRBJ2-5, with TRBD1 identical over 7 bases. The junction had 4 bases not matched to a gene; V was cut back by 5 bases and J by 4 bases. CDR3 length equals 13 residues. Looked up from germline, CDR1 is SGHVS and CDR2 is FQNEAQ. The full variable domain, in which reference TRBV7-8 and TRBJ2-5 provide the parts outside the CDR3, is GAGVSQSPRYKVAKRGQDVALRCDPISGHVSLFWYQQALGQGPEFLTYFQNEAQLDKSGLPSDRFFAERPEGSVSTLKIQRTQQEDSAVYLCASSHRGGETQYFGPGTRLLVL.